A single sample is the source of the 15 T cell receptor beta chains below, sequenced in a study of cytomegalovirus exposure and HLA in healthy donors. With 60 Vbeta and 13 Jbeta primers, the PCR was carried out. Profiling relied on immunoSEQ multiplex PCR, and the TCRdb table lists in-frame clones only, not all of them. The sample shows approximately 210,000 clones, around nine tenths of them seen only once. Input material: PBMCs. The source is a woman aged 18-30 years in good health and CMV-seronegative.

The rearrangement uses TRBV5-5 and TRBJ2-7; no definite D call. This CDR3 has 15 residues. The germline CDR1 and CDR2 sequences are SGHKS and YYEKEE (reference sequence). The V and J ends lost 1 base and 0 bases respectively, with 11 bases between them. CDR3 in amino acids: CASSLQTSHSYEQYF. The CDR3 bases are TGTGCCAGCAGCTTGCAGACTTCTCACTCCTACGAGCAGTACTTC.

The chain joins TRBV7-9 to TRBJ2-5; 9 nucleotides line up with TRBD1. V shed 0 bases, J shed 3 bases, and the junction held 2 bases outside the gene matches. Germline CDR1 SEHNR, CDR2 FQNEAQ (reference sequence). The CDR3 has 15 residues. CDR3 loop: CASSLAWDREETQYF. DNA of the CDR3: TGTGCCAGCAGCTTAGCGTGGGACAGGGAAGAGACCCAGTACTTC.

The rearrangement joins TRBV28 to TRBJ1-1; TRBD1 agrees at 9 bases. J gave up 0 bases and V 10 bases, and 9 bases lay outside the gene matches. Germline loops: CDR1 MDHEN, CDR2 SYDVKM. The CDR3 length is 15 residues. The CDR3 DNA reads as TGTGCCACCACCGACAGGGGGGCCATGAACACTGAAGCTTTCTTT. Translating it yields CATTDRGAMNTEAFF. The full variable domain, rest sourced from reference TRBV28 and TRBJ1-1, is DVKVTQSSRYLVKRTGEKVFLECVQDMDHENMFWYRQDPGLGLRLIYFSYDVKMKEKGDIPEGYSVSREKKERFSLILESASTNQTSMYLCATTDRGAMNTEAFFGQGTRLTVV.

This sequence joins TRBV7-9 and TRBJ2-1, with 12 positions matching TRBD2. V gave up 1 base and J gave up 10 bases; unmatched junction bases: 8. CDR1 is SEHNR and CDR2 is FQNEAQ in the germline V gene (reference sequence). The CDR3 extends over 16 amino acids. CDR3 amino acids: CASSLVGLAGLGEQFF. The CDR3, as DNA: TGTGCCAGCAGCTTAGTAGGACTAGCGGGGCTGGGCGAGCAGTTCTTC. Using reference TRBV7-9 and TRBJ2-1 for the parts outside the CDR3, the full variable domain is DTGVSQNPRHKITKRGQNVTFRCDPISEHNRLYWYRQTLGQGPEFLTYFQNEAQLEKSRLLSDRFSAERPKGSFSTLEIQRTEQGDSAMYLCASSLVGLAGLGEQFFGPGTRLTVL.

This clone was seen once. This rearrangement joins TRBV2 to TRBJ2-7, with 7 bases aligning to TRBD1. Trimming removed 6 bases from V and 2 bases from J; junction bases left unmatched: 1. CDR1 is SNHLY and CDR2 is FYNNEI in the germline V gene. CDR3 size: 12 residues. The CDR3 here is CASRGTAYEQYF. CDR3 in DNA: TGTGCCAGCAGAGGGACAGCCTACGAGCAGTACTTC.

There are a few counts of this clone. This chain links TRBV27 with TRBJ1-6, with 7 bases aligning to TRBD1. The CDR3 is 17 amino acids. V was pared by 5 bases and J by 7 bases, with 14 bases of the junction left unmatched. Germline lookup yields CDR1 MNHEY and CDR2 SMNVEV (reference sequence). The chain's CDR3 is CASSHTGAAAGNSPLHF. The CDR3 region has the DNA TGTGCCAGCAGTCACACAGGGGCGGCGGCCGGGAATTCACCCCTCCACTTT.

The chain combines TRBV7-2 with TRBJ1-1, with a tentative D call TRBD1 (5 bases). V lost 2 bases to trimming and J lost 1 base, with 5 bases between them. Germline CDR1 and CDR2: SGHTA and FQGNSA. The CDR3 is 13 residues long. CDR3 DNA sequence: TGTGCCAGCAGCTTAACAGGGAACACTGAAGCTTTCTTT. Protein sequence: CASSLTGNTEAFF.

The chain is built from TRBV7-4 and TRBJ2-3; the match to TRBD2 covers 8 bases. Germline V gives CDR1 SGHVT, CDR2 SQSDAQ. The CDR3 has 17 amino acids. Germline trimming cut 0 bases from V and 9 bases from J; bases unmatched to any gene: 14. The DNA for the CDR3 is TGTGCCAGCAGCTTAGCGGGGCGGGGGGCTTGCCGGTACACGCAGTATTTT. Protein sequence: CASSLAGRGACRYTQYF.

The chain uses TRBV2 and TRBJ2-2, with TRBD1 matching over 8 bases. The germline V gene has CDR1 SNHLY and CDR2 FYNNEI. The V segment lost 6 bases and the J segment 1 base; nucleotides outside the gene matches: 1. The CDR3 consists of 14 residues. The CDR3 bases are TGTGCCAGCAGAGGACAGGGGAACACCGGGGAGCTGTTTTTT. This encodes CASRGQGNTGELFF.

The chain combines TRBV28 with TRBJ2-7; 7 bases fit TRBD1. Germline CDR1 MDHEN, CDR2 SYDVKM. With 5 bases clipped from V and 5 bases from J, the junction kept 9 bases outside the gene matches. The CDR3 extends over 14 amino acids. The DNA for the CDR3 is TGTGCCAGCAGTGCAACAGGGGAGCTGAACGAGCAGTACTTC. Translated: CASSATGELNEQYF.

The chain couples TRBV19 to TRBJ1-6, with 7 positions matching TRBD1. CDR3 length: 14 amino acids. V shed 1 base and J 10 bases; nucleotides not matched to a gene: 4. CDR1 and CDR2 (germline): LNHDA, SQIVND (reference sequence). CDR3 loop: CASSIVGGRSPLHF. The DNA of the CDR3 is TGTGCCAGTAGTATAGTAGGGGGCCGATCACCCCTCCACTTT.

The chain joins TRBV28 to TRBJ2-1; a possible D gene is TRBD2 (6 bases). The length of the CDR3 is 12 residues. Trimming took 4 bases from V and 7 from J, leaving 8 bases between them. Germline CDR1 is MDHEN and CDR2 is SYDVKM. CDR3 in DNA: TGTGCCAGCAGTTGGGGAGGAAATGAGCAGTTCTTC. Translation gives CASSWGGNEQFF.

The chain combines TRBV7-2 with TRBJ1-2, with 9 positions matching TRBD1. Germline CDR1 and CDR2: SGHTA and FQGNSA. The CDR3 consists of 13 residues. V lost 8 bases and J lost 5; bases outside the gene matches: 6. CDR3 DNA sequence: TGTGCCAGCGCCCACGGGACAGGGTATGGCTACACCTTC. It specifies CASAHGTGYGYTF.

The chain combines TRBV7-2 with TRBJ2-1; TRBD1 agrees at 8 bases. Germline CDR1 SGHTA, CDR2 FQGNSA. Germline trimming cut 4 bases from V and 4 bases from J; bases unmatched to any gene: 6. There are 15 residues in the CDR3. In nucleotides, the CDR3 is TGTGCCAGCAGCTCCCGGGACAGGAGTTACAATGAGCAGTTCTTC. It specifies CASSSRDRSYNEQFF.

The CDR3: CASSSPGFRGYTF. Written as DNA, the CDR3 is TGTGCCAGCAGTTCCCCAGGGTTTCGGGGCTACACCTTC. The chain is built from TRBV6-5 and TRBJ1-2; tentatively, D is TRBD1 (5 bases). The CDR3 totals 13 residues. V lost 4 bases and J lost 8, with 14 bases in between. Germline lookup yields CDR1 MNHEY and CDR2 SVGAGI.